This TCR beta chain was found in a study of cytomegalovirus exposure and HLA in healthy donors (dated by TCRdb to the late 2010s). Broadly, across the study: According to a later analysis, one platform produced both the roughly 110 validation repertoires and the 666 repertoires of the first cohort. The study aimed to test whether cataloging public T cell receptors could reveal signatures of past pathogen exposure. In addition to the first cohort of roughly 700 subjects, a separate validation cohort of 100 to 150 different subjects was used. To predict cytomegalovirus infection status, the study brought together high-throughput TCR immunosequencing, statistical association of individual TCRs with disease status, and machine learning. The full study reports these points: Of the cluster scores, roughly 95% were above 0 in a later analysis, which found that TCRs clustered in the first cohort also tended to co-occur in the 120 or so validation repertoires. While some public TCRs were present in many individuals, most TCR sequences turned up only very rarely across donors. In vitro tests confirmed that a few of the cytomegalovirus-associated TCR beta chains recognize cytomegalovirus antigens. The authors suggested that the approach could potentially be extended to other disease states and immunological phenotypes. The study gave a list of some 150 TCR beta chains associated with cytomegalovirus. The classifier was reported to diagnose cytomegalovirus status with high specificity and sensitivity in both the original and validation cohorts. A later analysis lacked HLA typing for the validation cohort, so it scored co-occurrence in that cohort across all 110 or so repertoires.

Separate from the roughly 700-subject first cohort, the validation cohort of 95 to 150 subjects was the group to which the donors belonged. The method was the immunoSEQ multiplex PCR assay. For the original study's pipeline: A statistical classification framework was built to diagnose cytomegalovirus status from the catalog of TCR beta chain sequences. Here the immuneACCESS table is served through TCRdb, limited to in-frame sequences with V and J called. Missing clones are a known gap in these copies; in checked studies unresolved V genes cover under half, and the rest lacks a known reason. V, J and clone size reflect that table, while D and trimming were determined from the DNA. Present in this sample are approximately 200,000 clones, about 81% of which were seen just once. 1% to 1.5% of the sample is held by the ten biggest clonotypes. Concerning this clone itself: The target of this receptor is not known. No quality values exist for individual bases; no much larger clone is one base distant.

The CDR3 runs 14 amino acids, cysteine and phenylalanine included. Just the 42-base CDR3 DNA is kept, in frame starting at base 1. Ends trimmed: V by 3 bases, J by 4 bases; bases unmatched to a gene: 3. The germline V gene specifies SGDLS as CDR1 and YYNGEE as CDR2. What was sequenced was PBMCs. The TCR was taken from a woman between 25 and 40 years old in good health and CMV-seronegative. The V and J genes are TRBV9 and TRBJ1-4; TRBD1 aligns with 7 central bases. Here is the DNA: TGTGCCAGCAGCGCTACAGGGGTTAATGAAAAACTGTTTTTT. This codes for CASSATGVNEKLFF.